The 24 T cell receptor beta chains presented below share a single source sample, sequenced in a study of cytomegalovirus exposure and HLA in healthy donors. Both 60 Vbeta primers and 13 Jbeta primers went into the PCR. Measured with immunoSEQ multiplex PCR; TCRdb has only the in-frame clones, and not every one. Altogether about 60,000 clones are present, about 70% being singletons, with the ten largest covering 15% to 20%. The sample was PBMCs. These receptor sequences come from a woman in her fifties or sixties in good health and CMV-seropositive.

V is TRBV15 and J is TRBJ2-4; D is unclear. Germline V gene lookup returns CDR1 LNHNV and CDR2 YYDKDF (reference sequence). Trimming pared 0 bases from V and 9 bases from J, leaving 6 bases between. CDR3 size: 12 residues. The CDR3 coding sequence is TGTGCCACCAGCAGAGATACGGGCATTCAGTACTTC. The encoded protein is CATSRDTGIQYF.

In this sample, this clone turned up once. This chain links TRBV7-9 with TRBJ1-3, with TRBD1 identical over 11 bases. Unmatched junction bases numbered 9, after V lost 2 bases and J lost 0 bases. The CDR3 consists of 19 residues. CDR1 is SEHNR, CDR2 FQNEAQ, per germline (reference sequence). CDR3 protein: CASSLIGTGGISSGNTIYF. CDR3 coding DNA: TGTGCCAGCAGCTTAATCGGGACAGGGGGAATTAGCTCTGGAAACACCATATATTTT.

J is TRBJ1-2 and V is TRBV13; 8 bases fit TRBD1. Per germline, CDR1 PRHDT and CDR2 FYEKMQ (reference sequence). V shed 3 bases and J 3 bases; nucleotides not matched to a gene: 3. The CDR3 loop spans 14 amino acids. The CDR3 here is CASSFGTGHYGYTF. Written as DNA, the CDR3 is TGTGCCAGCAGCTTTGGGACAGGTCACTATGGCTACACCTTC.

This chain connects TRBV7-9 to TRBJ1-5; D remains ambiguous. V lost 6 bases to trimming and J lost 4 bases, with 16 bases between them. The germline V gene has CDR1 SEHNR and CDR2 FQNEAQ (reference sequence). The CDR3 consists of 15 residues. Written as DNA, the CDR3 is TGTGCCAGCAGGTCGTCAGGCGCCCAGAATCAGCCCCAGCATTTT. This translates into CASRSSGAQNQPQHF.

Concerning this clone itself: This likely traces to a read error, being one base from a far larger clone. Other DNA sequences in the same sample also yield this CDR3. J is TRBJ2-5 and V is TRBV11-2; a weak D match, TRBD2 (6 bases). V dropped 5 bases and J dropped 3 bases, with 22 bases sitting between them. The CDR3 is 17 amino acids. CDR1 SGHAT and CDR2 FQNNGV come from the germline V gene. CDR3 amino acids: CASSQDTVADPKETQYF. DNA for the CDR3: TGTGCCAGCAGCCAAGATACGGTAGCGGACCCTAAAGAGACCCAGTACTTC.

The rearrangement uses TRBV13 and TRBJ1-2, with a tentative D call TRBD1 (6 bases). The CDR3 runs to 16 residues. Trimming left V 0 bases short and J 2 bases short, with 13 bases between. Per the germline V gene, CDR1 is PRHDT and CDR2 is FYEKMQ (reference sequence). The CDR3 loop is CASSLGGRGRNYGYTF. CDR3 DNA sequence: TGTGCCAGCAGCTTAGGGGGCAGGGGCCGGAACTATGGCTACACCTTC.

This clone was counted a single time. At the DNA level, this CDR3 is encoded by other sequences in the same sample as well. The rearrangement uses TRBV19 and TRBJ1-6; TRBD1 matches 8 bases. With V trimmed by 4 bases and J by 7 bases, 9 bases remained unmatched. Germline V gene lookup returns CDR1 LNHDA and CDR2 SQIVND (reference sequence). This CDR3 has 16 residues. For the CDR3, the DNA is TGTGCCAGTAGTACTGGACAGGGCGGTTGGAATTCACCCCTCCACTTT. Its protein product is CASSTGQGGWNSPLHF.

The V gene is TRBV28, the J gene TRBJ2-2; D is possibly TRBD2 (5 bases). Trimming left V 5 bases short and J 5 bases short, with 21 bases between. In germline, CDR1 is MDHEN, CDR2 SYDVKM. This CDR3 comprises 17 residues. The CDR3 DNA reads TGTGCCAGCAGTCCCCCCCCCGGGATCAAGGGTACCGGGGAGCTGTTTTTT. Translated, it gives CASSPPPGIKGTGELFF.

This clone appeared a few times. Here the CDR3 reads CASSLGQGSNEQYF. The CDR3 DNA is TGCGCCAGCAGCCTGGGACAGGGATCAAACGAGCAGTACTTC. The V call is TRBV5-1, the J call TRBJ2-7, with TRBD1 matching over 9 bases. The V and J ends lost 4 bases and 5 bases, in that order; junction bases with no gene match: 7. The CDR3 runs to 14 residues. Germline CDR1 is SGHRS and CDR2 is YFSETQ.

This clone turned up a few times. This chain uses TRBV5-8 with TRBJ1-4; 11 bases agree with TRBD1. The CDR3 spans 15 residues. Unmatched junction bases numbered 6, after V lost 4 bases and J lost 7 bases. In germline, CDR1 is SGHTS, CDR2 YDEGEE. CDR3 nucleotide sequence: TGTGCCAGCAGCCCGGACAGGGGGCGCGCTGAAAAACTGTTTTTT. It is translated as CASSPDRGRAEKLFF.

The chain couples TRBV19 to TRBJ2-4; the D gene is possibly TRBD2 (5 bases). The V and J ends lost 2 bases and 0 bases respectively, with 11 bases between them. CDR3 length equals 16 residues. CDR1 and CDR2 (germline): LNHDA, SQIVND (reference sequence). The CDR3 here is CASSISEGLAKNIQYF. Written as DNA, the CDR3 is TGTGCCAGTAGTATATCCGAGGGTCTAGCCAAAAACATTCAGTACTTC.

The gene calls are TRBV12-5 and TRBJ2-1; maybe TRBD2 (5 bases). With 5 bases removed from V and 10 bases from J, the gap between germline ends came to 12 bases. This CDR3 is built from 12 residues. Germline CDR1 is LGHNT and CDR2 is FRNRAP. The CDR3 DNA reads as TGTGCTAGTGGTACGGTAGGCGGGGAGCAGTTCTTC. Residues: CASGTVGGEQFF.

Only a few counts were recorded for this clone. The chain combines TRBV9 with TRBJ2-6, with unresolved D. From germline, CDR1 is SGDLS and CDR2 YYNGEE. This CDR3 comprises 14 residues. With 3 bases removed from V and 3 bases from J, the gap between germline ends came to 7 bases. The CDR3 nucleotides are TGTGCCAGCAGCGCTCCCGGTGGGGCCAACGTCCTGACTTTC. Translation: CASSAPGGANVLTF. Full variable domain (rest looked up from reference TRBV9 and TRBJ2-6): DSGVTQTPKHLITATGQRVTLRCSPRSGDLSVYWYQQSLDQGLQFLIQYYNGEERAKGNILERFSAQQFPDLHSELNLSSLELGDSALYFCASSAPGGANVLTFGAGSRLTVL.

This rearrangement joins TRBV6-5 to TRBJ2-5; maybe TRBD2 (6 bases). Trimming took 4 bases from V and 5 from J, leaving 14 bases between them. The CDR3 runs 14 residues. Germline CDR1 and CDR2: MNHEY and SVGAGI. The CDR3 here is CASSSVMSGETQYF. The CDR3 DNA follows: TGTGCCAGCAGTTCGGTCATGAGCGGGGAGACCCAGTACTTC.

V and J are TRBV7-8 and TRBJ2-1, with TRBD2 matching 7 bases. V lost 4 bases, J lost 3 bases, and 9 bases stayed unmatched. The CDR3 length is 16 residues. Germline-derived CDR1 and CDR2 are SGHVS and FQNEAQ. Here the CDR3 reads CASSSPRGDRYNEQFF. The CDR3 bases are TGTGCCAGCAGCTCACCCCGGGGGGACCGCTACAATGAGCAGTTCTTC.

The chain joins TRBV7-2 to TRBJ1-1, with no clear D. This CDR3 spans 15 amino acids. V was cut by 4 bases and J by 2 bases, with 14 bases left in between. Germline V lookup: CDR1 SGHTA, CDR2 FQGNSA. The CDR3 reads CASSSIPRVNTEAFF. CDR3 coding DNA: TGTGCCAGCAGCTCGATCCCCCGGGTAAACACTGAAGCTTTCTTT.

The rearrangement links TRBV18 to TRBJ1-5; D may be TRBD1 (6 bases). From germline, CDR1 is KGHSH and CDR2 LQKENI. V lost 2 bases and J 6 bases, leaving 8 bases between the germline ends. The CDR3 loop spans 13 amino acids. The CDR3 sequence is CASSPAGAQPQHF. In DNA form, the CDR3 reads TGTGCCAGCTCACCAGCGGGGGCTCAGCCCCAGCATTTT.

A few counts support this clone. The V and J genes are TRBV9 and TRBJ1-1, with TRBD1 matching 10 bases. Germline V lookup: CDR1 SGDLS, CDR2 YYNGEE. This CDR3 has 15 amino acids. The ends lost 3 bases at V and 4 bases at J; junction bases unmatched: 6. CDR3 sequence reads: CASSARQGAGTEAFF. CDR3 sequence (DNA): TGTGCCAGCAGCGCCCGACAGGGGGCCGGCACTGAAGCTTTCTTT.

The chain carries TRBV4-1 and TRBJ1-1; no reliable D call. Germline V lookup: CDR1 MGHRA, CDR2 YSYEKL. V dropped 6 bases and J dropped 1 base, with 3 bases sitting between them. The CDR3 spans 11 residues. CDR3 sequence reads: CASSRNTEAFF. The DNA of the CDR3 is TGCGCCAGCAGTCGGAACACTGAAGCTTTCTTT.

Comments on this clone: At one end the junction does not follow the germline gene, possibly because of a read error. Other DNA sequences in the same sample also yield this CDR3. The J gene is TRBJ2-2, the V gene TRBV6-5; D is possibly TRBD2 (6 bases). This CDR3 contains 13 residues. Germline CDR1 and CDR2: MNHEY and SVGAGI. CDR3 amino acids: CASSYSEGGELFF. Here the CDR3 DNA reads TGTGCCAGCAGTTACTCCGAGGGCGGGGAGCTGTTCTTT.

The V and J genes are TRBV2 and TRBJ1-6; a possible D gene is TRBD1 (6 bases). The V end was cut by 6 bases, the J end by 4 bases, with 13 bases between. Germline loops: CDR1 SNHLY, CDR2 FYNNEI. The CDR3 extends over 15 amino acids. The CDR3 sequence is CASSFETGYNSPLHF. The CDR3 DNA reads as TGTGCCAGCAGCTTCGAGACAGGTTATAATTCACCCCTCCACTTT.

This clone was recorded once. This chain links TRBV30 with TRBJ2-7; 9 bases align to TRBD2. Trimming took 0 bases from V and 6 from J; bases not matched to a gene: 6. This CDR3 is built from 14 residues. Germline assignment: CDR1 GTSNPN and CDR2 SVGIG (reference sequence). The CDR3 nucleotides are TGTGCCTGGAGTGTATCTAGCGGGGTCGGCGAGCAGTACTTC. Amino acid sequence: CAWSVSSGVGEQYF.

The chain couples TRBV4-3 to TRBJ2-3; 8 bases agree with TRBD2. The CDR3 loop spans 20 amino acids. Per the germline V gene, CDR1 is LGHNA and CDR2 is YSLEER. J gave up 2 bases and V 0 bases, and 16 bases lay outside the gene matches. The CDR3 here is CASSQDMIGLAGIITDTQYF. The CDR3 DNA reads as TGCGCCAGCAGCCAAGATATGATCGGCTTAGCGGGGATTATCACAGATACGCAGTATTTT.

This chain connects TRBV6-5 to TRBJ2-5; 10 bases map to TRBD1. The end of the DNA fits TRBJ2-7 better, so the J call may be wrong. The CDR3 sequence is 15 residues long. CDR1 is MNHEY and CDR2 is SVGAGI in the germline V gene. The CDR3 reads CASSYGGTGVYEQYF. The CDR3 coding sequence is TGTGCCAGCAGCTATGGGGGGACAGGGGTCTACGAGCAGTACTTC.